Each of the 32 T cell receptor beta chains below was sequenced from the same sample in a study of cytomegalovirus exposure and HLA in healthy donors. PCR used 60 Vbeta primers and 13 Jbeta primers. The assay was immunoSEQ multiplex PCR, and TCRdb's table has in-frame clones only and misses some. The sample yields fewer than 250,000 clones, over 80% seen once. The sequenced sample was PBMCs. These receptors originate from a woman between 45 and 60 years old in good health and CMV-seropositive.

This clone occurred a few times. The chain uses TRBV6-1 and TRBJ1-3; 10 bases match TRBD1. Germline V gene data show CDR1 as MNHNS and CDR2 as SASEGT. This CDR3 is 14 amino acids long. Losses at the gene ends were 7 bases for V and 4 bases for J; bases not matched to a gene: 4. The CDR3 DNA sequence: TGTGCCAGCATGGGGACAGGGGCCGGAAACACCATATATTTT. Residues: CASMGTGAGNTIYF.

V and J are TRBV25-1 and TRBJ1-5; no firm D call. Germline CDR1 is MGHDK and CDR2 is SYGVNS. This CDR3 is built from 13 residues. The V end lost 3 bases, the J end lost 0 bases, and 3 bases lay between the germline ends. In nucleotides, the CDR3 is TGTGCCAGCAGTGACAATAGCAATCAGCCCCAGCATTTT. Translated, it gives CASSDNSNQPQHF.

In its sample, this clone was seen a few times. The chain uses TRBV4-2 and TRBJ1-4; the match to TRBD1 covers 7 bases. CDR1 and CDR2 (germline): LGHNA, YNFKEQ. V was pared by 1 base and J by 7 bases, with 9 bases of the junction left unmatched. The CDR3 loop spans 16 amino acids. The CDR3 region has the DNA TGTGCCAGCAGCCAAGCGCATGCGGCAGGGGGTGAAAAACTGTTTTTT. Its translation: CASSQAHAAGGEKLFF.

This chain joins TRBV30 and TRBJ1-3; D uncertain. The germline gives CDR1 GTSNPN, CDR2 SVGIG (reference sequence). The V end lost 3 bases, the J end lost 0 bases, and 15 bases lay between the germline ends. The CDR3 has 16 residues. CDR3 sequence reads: CAWRPGMVSSGNTIYF. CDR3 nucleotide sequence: TGTGCCTGGAGGCCGGGTATGGTTTCCTCTGGAAACACCATATATTTT.

The CDR3 nucleotides are TGTGCCAGCAGCTTAAGACCCAGTACGGGGGCTGGGGCCAACGTCCTGACTTTC. Encoded protein: CASSLRPSTGAGANVLTF. This chain uses TRBV7-3 with TRBJ2-6, with D maybe TRBD2 (6 bases). V shed 1 base and J shed 2 bases, with 15 bases lying between them. CDR3 length: 18 residues. CDR1 is SGHTA and CDR2 is FQGTGA in the germline V gene.

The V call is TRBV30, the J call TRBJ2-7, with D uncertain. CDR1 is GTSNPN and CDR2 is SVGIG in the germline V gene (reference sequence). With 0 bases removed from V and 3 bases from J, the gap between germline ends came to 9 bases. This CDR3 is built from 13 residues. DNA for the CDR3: TGTGCCTGGAGTGTAATTAACAGCTACGAGCAGTACTTC. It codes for CAWSVINSYEQYF.

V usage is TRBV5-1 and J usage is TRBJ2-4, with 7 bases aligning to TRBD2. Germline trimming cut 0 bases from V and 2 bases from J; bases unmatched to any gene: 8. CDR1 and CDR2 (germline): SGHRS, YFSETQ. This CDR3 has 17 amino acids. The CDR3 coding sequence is TGCGCCAGCAGCTTGGCATGGGGGAGGGAATCCAAAAACATTCAGTACTTC. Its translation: CASSLAWGRESKNIQYF.

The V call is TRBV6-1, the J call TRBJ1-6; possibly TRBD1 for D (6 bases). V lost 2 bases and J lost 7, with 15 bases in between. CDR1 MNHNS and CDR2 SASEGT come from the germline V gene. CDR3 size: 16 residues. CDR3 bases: TGTGCCAGCAGTGAAAACCTACAGGGTTGGAATTCACCCCTCCACTTT. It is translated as CASSENLQGWNSPLHF.

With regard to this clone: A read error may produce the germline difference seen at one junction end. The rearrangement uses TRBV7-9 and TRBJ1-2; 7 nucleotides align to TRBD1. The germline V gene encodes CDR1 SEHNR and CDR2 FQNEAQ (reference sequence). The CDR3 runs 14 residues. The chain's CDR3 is CSSSLKGQLGGYTF. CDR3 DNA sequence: TGTTCCAGCAGCTTAAAGGGACAGCTGGGGGGCTACACCTTC. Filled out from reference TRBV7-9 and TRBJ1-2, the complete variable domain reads DTGVSQNPRHKITKRGQNVTFRCDPISEHNRLYWYRQTLGQGPEFLTYFQNEAQLEKSRLLSDRFSAERPKGSFSTLEIQRTEQGDSAMYLCSSSLKGQLGGYTFGSGTRLTVV.

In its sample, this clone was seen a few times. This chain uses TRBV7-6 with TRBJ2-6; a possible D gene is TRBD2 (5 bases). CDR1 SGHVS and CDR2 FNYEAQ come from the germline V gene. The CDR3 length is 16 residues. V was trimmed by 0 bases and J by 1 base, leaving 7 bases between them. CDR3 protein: CASSLAEGSGANVLTF. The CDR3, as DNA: TGTGCCAGCAGCTTAGCCGAGGGATCTGGGGCCAACGTCCTGACTTTC.

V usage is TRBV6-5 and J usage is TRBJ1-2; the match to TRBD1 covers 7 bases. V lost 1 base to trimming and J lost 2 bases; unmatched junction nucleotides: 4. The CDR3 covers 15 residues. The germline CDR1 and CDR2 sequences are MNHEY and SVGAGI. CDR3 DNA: TGTGCCAGCAGTTACTACATGGACAGGAACTATGGCTACACCTTC. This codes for CASSYYMDRNYGYTF.

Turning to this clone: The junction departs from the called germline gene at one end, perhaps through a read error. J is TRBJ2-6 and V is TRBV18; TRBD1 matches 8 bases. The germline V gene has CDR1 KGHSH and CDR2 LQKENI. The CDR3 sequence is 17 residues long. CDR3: CVSSPTGGLHGANVLTF. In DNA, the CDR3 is TGTGTCAGCTCACCAACAGGGGGATTACATGGGGCCAACGTCCTGACTTTC.

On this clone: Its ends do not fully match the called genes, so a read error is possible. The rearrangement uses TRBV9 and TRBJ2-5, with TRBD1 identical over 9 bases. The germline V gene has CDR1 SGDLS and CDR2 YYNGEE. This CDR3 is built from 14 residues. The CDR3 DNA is TGTGCCAGCAGTGTAGGGACAGGGCGGGAGACCCAGTACTTC. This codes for CASSVGTGRETQYF.

The chain's CDR3 is CASSPPRTTLYGYTF. The CDR3 coding sequence is TGTGCCAGCAGTCCCCCACGGACTACACTCTATGGCTACACCTTC. The chain carries TRBV28 and TRBJ1-2; no clear D. Trimming took 5 bases from V and 4 from J, leaving 17 bases between them. Germline V lookup: CDR1 MDHEN, CDR2 SYDVKM. This CDR3 spans 15 amino acids.

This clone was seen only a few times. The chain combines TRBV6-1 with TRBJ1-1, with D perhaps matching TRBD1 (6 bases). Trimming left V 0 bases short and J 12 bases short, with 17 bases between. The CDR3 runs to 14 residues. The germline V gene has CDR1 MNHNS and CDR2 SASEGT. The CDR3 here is CASSEALRTGKTFF. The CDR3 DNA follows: TGTGCCAGCAGTGAAGCGCTTCGAACAGGGAAAACTTTCTTT.

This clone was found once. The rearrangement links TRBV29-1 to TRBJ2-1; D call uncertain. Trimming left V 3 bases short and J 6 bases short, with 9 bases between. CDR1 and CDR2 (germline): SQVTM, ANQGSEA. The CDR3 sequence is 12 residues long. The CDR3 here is CSVESGFNEQFF. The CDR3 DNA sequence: TGCAGCGTTGAGTCAGGATTCAATGAGCAGTTCTTC.

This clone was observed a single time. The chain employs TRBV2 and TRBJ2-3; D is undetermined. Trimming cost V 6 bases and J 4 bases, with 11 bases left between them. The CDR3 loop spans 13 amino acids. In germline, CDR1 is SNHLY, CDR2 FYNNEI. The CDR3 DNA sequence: TGTGCCAGCAGGTCTAGGTTGTCAGATACGCAGTATTTT. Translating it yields CASRSRLSDTQYF.

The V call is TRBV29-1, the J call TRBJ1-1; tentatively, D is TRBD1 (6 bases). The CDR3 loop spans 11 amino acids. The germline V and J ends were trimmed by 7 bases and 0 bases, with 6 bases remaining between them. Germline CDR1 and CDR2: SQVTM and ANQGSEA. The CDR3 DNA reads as TGCAGCGGGGGGCTGAACACTGAAGCTTTCTTT. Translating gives CSGGLNTEAFF.

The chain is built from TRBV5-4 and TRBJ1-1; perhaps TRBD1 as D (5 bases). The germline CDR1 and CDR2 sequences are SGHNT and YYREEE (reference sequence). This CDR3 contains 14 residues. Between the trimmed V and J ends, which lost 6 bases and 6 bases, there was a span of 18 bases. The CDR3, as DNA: TGTGCCAGCAAAGTACAGGTTGAAGGGGCTGAAGCTTTCTTT. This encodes CASKVQVEGAEAFF.

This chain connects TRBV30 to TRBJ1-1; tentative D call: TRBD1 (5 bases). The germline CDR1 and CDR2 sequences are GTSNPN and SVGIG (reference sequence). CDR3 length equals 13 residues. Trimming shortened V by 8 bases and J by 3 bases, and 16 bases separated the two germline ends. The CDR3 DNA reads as TGTGCCGGGGCCTCGTTCGCACACACTGAAGCTTTCTTT. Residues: CAGASFAHTEAFF.

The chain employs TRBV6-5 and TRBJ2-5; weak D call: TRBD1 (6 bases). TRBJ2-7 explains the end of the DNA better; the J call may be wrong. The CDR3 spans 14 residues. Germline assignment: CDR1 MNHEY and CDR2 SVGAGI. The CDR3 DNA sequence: TGTGCCAGCAGTTACTCGGACAGCTCCTACGAGCAGTACTTC. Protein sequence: CASSYSDSSYEQYF.

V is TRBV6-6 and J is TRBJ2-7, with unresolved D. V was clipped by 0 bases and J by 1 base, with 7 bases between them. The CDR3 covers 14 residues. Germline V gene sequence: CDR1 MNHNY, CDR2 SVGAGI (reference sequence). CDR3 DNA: TGTGCCAGCAGTTACTCTCCGGGTTCCTACGAGCAGTACTTC. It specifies CASSYSPGSYEQYF.

CDR3 amino acids: CASSQDSHRSSGNTIYF. The CDR3 DNA sequence: TGCGCCAGCAGCCAAGATTCTCACCGGAGCTCTGGAAACACCATATATTTT. The chain has TRBV4-1 and TRBJ1-3; D unclear. Germline values: CDR1 MGHRA, CDR2 YSYEKL. CDR3 size: 17 residues. Trimming removed 0 bases from V and 0 bases from J, with 12 bases in between.

CDR3: CASKRGGQGNSPLHF. CDR3 nucleotides: TGTGCCAGCAAGAGGGGGGGACAGGGTAATTCACCCCTCCACTTT. The chain has TRBV6-1 and TRBJ1-6; the match to TRBD1 covers 9 bases. Per germline, CDR1 MNHNS and CDR2 SASEGT. V was pared by 7 bases and J by 6 bases, with 7 bases of the junction left unmatched. The CDR3 contains 15 residues.

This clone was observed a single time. CDR3 DNA: TGCGCCAGCAGCTTTCAGCGAGGGGAGACCCAGTACTTC. Encoded protein: CASSFQRGETQYF. The gene calls are TRBV5-1 and TRBJ2-5, with D maybe TRBD2 (5 bases). CDR1 and CDR2 (germline): SGHRS, YFSETQ. This CDR3 is 13 amino acids long. V was cut by 2 bases and J by 5 bases, with 10 bases left in between.

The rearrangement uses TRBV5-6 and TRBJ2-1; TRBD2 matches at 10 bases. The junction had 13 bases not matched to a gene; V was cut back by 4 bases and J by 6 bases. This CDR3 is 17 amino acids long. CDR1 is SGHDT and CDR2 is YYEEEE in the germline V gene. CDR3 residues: CASSPRGAAGGFNEQFF. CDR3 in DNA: TGTGCCAGCAGCCCCCGGGGGGCAGCGGGGGGGTTCAATGAGCAGTTCTTC. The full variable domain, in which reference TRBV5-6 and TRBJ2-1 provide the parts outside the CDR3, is DAGVTQSPTHLIKTRGQQVTLRCSPKSGHDTVSWYQQALGQGPQFIFQYYEEEERQRGNFPDRFSGHQFPNYSSELNVNALLLGDSALYLCASSPRGAAGGFNEQFFGPGTRLTVL.

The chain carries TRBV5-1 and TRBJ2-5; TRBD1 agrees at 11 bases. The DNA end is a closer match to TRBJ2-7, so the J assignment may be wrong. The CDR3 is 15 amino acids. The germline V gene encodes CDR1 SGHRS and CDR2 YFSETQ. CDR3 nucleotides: TGCGCCAGCAGCTTGCCCGGGACAGGGGGCTACGAGCAGTACTTC. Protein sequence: CASSLPGTGGYEQYF.

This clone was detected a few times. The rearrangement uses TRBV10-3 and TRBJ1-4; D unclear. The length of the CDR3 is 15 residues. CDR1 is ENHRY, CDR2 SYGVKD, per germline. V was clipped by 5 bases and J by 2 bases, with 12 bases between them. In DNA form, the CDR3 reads TGTGCCATCAGTAGAGAAGCGCGGACTAATGAAAAACTGTTTTTT. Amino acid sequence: CAISREARTNEKLFF.

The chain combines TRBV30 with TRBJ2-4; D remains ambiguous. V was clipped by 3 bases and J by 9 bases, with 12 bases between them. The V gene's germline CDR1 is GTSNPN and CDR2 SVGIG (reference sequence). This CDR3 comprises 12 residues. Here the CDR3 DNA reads TGTGCCTGGAGCCCGCTCTATGGCATTCAGTACTTC. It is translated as CAWSPLYGIQYF.

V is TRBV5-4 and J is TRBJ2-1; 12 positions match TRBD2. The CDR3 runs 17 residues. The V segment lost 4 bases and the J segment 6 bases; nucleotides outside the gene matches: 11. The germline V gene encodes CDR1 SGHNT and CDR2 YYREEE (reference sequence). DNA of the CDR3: TGTGCCAGCAGCCGTAGGACTAGCGGGGCGACCTCCAATGAGCAGTTCTTC. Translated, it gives CASSRRTSGATSNEQFF.

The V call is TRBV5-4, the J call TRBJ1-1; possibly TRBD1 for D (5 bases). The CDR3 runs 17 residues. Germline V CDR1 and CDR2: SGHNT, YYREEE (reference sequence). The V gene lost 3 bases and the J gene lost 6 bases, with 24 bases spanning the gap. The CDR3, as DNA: TGTGCCAGCAGCTATTTGGGTGGGGGGGATTTTTTGGCTGAAGCTTTCTTT. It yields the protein CASSYLGGGDFLAEAFF.

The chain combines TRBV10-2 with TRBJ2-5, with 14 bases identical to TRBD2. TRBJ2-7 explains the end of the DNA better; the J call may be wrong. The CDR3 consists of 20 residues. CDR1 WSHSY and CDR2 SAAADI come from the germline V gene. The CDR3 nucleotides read TGCGCCAGCAGTGGGGGTGGGCAGACCGGGACTAGCGGGGGCACCTACGAGCAGTACTTC. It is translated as CASSGGGQTGTSGGTYEQYF.